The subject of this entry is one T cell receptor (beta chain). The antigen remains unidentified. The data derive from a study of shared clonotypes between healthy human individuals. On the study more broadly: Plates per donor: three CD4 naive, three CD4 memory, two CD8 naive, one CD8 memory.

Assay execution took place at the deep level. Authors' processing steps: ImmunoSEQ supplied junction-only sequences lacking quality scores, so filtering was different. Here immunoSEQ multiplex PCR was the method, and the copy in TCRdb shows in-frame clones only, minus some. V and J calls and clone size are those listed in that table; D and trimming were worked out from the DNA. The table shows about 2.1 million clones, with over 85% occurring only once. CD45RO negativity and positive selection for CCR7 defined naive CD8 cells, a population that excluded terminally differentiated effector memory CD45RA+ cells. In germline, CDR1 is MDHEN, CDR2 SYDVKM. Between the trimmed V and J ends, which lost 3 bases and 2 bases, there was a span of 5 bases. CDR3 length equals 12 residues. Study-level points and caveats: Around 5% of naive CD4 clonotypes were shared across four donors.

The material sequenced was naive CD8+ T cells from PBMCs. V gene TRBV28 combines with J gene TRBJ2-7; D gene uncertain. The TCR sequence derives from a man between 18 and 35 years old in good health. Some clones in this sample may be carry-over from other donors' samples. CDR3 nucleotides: TGTGCCAGCAGTTTGCAGGCCTACGAGCAGTACTTC. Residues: CASSLQAYEQYF.